These T cell receptor beta chains were read from a single sample in a study of T cell responses to AZD1222 COVID-19 vaccine. Method: immunoSEQ multiplex PCR; TCRdb's copy keeps in-frame clones and lacks some. The repertoire has more than 95,000 clones, over 75% of them found once; the top ten carry 2.5%. Specimen: peripheral blood, collected on day 0 of AZD1222 vaccination. The receptors stem from an adult in good health. Each CDR3 is given with its conserved first and last residue. The D gene is left open where the match is weak. The listing skips clone size in some rows; elsewhere it reads once, few, many or a size class.

d_call: TRBD2; v_call: TRBV7-2; j_call: TRBJ2-5; clone_size: -; cdr3_aa: CASSFLAGGPKQETQYF; cdr3_nt: TGTGCCAGCAGCTTCCTAGCGGGAGGGCCGAAACAAGAGACCCAGTACTTC
d_call: -; v_call: TRBV19; j_call: TRBJ2-2; clone_size: once; cdr3_aa: CASRRDRGTGELFF; cdr3_nt: TGTGCCAGTAGGCGGGACCGGGGCACCGGGGAGCTGTTTTTT
d_call: -; v_call: TRBV7-2; j_call: TRBJ2-3; clone_size: -; cdr3_aa: CASSLRWSSTDTQYF; cdr3_nt: TGTGCCAGCAGCTTAAGGTGGTCGAGCACAGATACGCAGTATTTT
d_call: -; v_call: TRBV5-6; j_call: TRBJ1-5; clone_size: -; cdr3_aa: CASSYTGLGGNQPQHF; cdr3_nt: TGTGCCAGCAGCTACACAGGGTTGGGAGGCAATCAGCCCCAGCATTTT
d_call: -; v_call: TRBV19; j_call: TRBJ2-4; clone_size: once; cdr3_aa: CASSRDARVGNIQYF; cdr3_nt: TGTGCCAGTAGCAGAGACGCCCGAGTGGGAAACATTCAGTACTTC
d_call: -; v_call: TRBV27; j_call: TRBJ1-3; clone_size: -; cdr3_aa: CASSPGSGNTIYF; cdr3_nt: TGTGCCAGCAGTCCAGGCTCTGGAAACACCATATATTTT
d_call: -; v_call: TRBV7-7; j_call: TRBJ2-1; clone_size: once; cdr3_aa: CASSLDGGREQFF; cdr3_nt: TGTGCTAGCAGCTTAGATGGGGGGCGGGAGCAGTTCTTC
d_call: TRBD1; v_call: TRBV7-9; j_call: TRBJ2-1; clone_size: -; cdr3_aa: CASSLGTGGAEEQFF; cdr3_nt: TGTGCCAGCAGCTTGGGGACAGGGGGCGCAGAGGAGCAGTTCTTC
d_call: -; v_call: TRBV19; j_call: TRBJ1-2; clone_size: -; cdr3_aa: CASGQKATIFGDGYTF; cdr3_nt: TGTGCCAGTGGACAGAAGGCGACAATTTTCGGGGATGGCTACACCTTC
d_call: -; v_call: TRBV18; j_call: TRBJ1-2; clone_size: once; cdr3_aa: CASSLSSGRASGYTF; cdr3_nt: TGTGCCAGCTCACTCTCCTCGGGCAGGGCGAGTGGCTACACCTTC
d_call: TRBD2; v_call: TRBV2; j_call: TRBJ2-2; clone_size: -; cdr3_aa: CASSDRVAGDTGELFF; cdr3_nt: TGTGCCAGCAGTGACCGTGTCGCGGGGGACACCGGGGAGCTGTTTTTT
d_call: -; v_call: TRBV5-1; j_call: TRBJ2-1; clone_size: few; cdr3_aa: CASSLAGLTNEQFF; cdr3_nt: TGCGCCAGCAGCTTAGCCGGACTCACCAATGAGCAGTTCTTC
d_call: TRBD1; v_call: TRBV28; j_call: TRBJ1-4; clone_size: -; cdr3_aa: CASSFPPQGAINEKLFF; cdr3_nt: TGTGCCAGCAGTTTCCCCCCCCAGGGGGCAATTAATGAAAAACTGTTTTTT
d_call: TRBD2; v_call: TRBV5-6; j_call: TRBJ2-3; clone_size: -; cdr3_aa: CASSLFRGGGADTQYF; cdr3_nt: TGTGCCAGCAGCTTGTTTCGCGGGGGAGGCGCAGATACGCAGTATTTT
d_call: -; v_call: TRBV21-1; j_call: TRBJ1-6; clone_size: -; cdr3_aa: CASTLHGGLDSPLHF; cdr3_nt: TGTGCCAGCACCTTACACGGGGGGCTCGATTCACCCCTCCACTTT
d_call: -; v_call: TRBV18; j_call: TRBJ1-3; clone_size: -; cdr3_aa: CASSPLYAQDSGNTIYF; cdr3_nt: TGTGCCAGCTCACCACTTTACGCCCAAGACTCTGGAAACACCATATATTTT
d_call: -; v_call: TRBV5-8; j_call: TRBJ1-3; clone_size: -; cdr3_aa: CASNRDSGNTIYF; cdr3_nt: TGTGCCAGTAACAGGGACTCTGGAAACACCATATATTTT
d_call: TRBD1; v_call: TRBV2; j_call: TRBJ2-5; clone_size: -; cdr3_aa: CASSELRTGTGKETQYF; cdr3_nt: TGTGCCAGCAGTGAACTGAGAACAGGGACAGGGAAAGAGACCCAGTACTTC
d_call: -; v_call: TRBV4-2; j_call: TRBJ1-5; clone_size: -; cdr3_aa: CASSQNRDQPQHF; cdr3_nt: TGTGCCAGCAGCCAAAACAGGGATCAGCCCCAGCATTTT
d_call: -; v_call: TRBV19; j_call: TRBJ1-1; clone_size: -; cdr3_aa: CASSIDRRRAPNNTEAFF; cdr3_nt: TGTGCCAGTAGTATAGATCGAAGAAGGGCCCCGAACAATACTGAAGCTTTCTTT
d_call: -; v_call: TRBV27; j_call: TRBJ1-1; clone_size: -; cdr3_aa: CASSFRGTEAFF; cdr3_nt: TGTGCCAGCAGTTTTCGGGGAACTGAAGCTTTCTTT
d_call: -; v_call: TRBV7-9; j_call: TRBJ2-7; clone_size: -; cdr3_aa: CASSLVLTDTYEQYF; cdr3_nt: TGTGCCAGCAGCTTAGTTTTGACGGATACCTACGAGCAGTACTTC
d_call: TRBD1; v_call: TRBV5-4; j_call: TRBJ1-6; clone_size: -; cdr3_aa: CASSPSADRSNSPLHF; cdr3_nt: TGTGCCAGCAGCCCGAGCGCGGACAGGTCGAATTCACCCCTCCACTTT
d_call: -; v_call: TRBV3-1/TRBV3-2; j_call: TRBJ2-1; clone_size: -; cdr3_aa: CASSQRLVYNEQFF; cdr3_nt: TGTGCCAGCAGCCAGCGACTAGTTTACAATGAGCAGTTCTTC
d_call: TRBD2; v_call: TRBV5-1; j_call: TRBJ2-1; clone_size: -; cdr3_aa: CASSLGLAGGPLYNEQFF; cdr3_nt: TGCGCCAGCAGCTTGGGACTAGCGGGAGGGCCCTTGTACAATGAGCAGTTCTTC
d_call: -; v_call: TRBV4-1; j_call: TRBJ1-5; clone_size: -; cdr3_aa: CASSQDGGNQPQHF; cdr3_nt: TGCGCCAGCAGCCAAGATGGGGGAAATCAGCCCCAGCATTTT
d_call: TRBD2; v_call: TRBV27; j_call: TRBJ2-1; clone_size: -; cdr3_aa: CASSLLTSGVSEQFF; cdr3_nt: TGTGCCAGCAGTTTGCTGACTAGCGGGGTGAGTGAGCAGTTCTTC
d_call: -; v_call: TRBV16; j_call: TRBJ1-5; clone_size: -; cdr3_aa: CASSQERANQNF; cdr3_nt: TGTGCCAGCAGCCAAGAAAGGGCTAATCAGAATTTC
d_call: -; v_call: TRBV20-1; j_call: TRBJ2-3; clone_size: -; cdr3_aa: CSARRTDTQYF; cdr3_nt: TGCAGTGCTAGACGCACAGATACGCAGTATTTT
d_call: -; v_call: TRBV28; j_call: TRBJ1-2; clone_size: -; cdr3_aa: CASSFLYSSYGYTF; cdr3_nt: TGTGCCAGCAGTTTTTTGTACAGCTCCTATGGCTACACCTTC
d_call: TRBD2; v_call: TRBV3-1/TRBV3-2; j_call: TRBJ2-2; clone_size: -; cdr3_aa: CASSQVLADTNTGELFF; cdr3_nt: TGTGCCAGCAGCCAAGTTCTAGCGGACACGAACACCGGGGAGCTGTTTTTT
d_call: -; v_call: TRBV10-3; j_call: TRBJ1-5; clone_size: once; cdr3_aa: CAISESLGNQPQHF; cdr3_nt: TGTGCCATCAGTGAGTCGTTGGGAAATCAGCCCCAGCATTTT
d_call: -; v_call: TRBV5-5; j_call: TRBJ2-3; clone_size: -; cdr3_aa: CASSLEGYGTDTQYF; cdr3_nt: TGTGCCAGCAGCTTGGAGGGCTACGGTACAGATACGCAGTATTTT
d_call: -; v_call: TRBV19; j_call: TRBJ1-5; clone_size: few; cdr3_aa: CASSTNTGSNQPQHF; cdr3_nt: TGTGCCAGTAGTACTAACACAGGGAGTAATCAGCCCCAGCATTTT
d_call: TRBD1; v_call: TRBV4-3; j_call: TRBJ1-5; clone_size: -; cdr3_aa: CASSQEWTGANQPQHF; cdr3_nt: TGCGCCAGCAGCCAAGAGTGGACAGGGGCCAATCAGCCCCAGCATTTT
d_call: -; v_call: TRBV6-5; j_call: TRBJ1-2; clone_size: -; cdr3_aa: CASSYSQGTNGYTF; cdr3_nt: TGTGCCAGCAGTTACTCGCAGGGGACGAATGGCTACACCTTC
d_call: TRBD1; v_call: TRBV6-5; j_call: TRBJ2-4; clone_size: -; cdr3_aa: CASSPGQSKNIQYF; cdr3_nt: TGTGCCAGCAGCCCGGGACAGTCCAAAAACATTCAGTACTTC
d_call: -; v_call: TRBV18; j_call: TRBJ1-1; clone_size: -; cdr3_aa: CASSPSGGSMNTEAFF; cdr3_nt: TGTGCCAGCTCCCCTAGCGGGGGGTCCATGAACACTGAAGCTTTCTTT
d_call: -; v_call: TRBV16; j_call: TRBJ1-5; clone_size: -; cdr3_aa: CASSQLQGMNQPQHF; cdr3_nt: TGTGCCAGCAGCCAACTTCAGGGTATGAATCAGCCCCAGCATTTT
d_call: TRBD1; v_call: TRBV5-5; j_call: TRBJ1-1; clone_size: -; cdr3_aa: CASSGGTGVNTEAFF; cdr3_nt: TGTGCCAGCAGCGGGGGGACAGGGGTAAACACTGAAGCTTTCTTT
d_call: TRBD2; v_call: TRBV11-2; j_call: TRBJ2-1; clone_size: once; cdr3_aa: CASSLEPSGEGNEQFF; cdr3_nt: TGTGCCAGCAGCTTAGAACCTAGCGGGGAAGGCAATGAGCAGTTCTTC
d_call: TRBD1; v_call: TRBV19; j_call: TRBJ2-7; clone_size: once; cdr3_aa: CASSSPGQDPCQWAGEQYF; cdr3_nt: TGTGCCAGTAGTTCACCGGGACAGGACCCTTGCCAGTGGGCTGGCGAGCAGTACTTC
d_call: -; v_call: TRBV29-1; j_call: TRBJ1-2; clone_size: few; cdr3_aa: CSVERQGILYGYTF; cdr3_nt: TGCAGCGTTGAACGGCAGGGTATTCTCTATGGCTACACCTTC
d_call: -; v_call: TRBV15; j_call: TRBJ2-5; clone_size: -; cdr3_aa: CATSRDQAFQETQYF; cdr3_nt: TGTGCCACCAGCAGAGATCAGGCATTTCAAGAGACCCAGTACTTC
d_call: -; v_call: TRBV5-1; j_call: TRBJ1-4; clone_size: -; cdr3_aa: CASSLQGMEEKLFF; cdr3_nt: TGCGCCAGCAGCTTACAGGGAATGGAGGAAAAACTGTTTTTT